This note documents a single T cell receptor beta chain sequence. The entry originates in a study of blood T cell repertoires in COVID-19. As for the study in general: Collection of acute and convalescent COVID-19 samples took place in the United States, Italy and Spain. T cells, B-cell-depleted T cells, or PBMCs supplied cDNA or gDNA.

The CDR3 consists of 15 residues. CDR1 SGHRS and CDR2 YFSETQ come from the germline V gene. Unmatched junction bases numbered 7, after V lost 0 bases and J lost 5 bases. Across fewer than 25 US areas, participants ranged in age from about 18 to 89 years. Two negative PCRs, clearance, or symptom resolution had been documented for recovered Cohort 3 donors. TCRdb's copy holds only in-frame clones and misses some; the assay was immunoSEQ multiplex PCR. The table records approximately 230,000 clones, roughly 79% of them present only once. The J gene is TRBJ2-5, the V gene TRBV5-1; 7 bases are shared with TRBD1. Input material: PBMCs or T cells enriched from blood (not recorded which). The TCR originated in a man aged 40-50 years who had recovered from COVID-19. This CDR3 reads CASSLGDSSWETQYF. CDR3 in DNA: TGCGCCAGCAGCTTGGGGGACAGTTCGTGGGAGACCCAGTACTTC.